A selection of T cell receptor beta chains follows, all from one sample in a study of blood T cell repertoires in COVID-19. Assay: immunoSEQ multiplex PCR; the TCRdb copy retains only in-frame clones and omits some. The data show more than 90,000 clones, with about 90% seen just once and around 16% held by the top ten. Specimen: peripheral blood. The receptors derive from a man aged 45-65 years with acute or convalescent COVID-19. Both conserved end residues are part of each CDR3. Each record gives: V gene, J gene, CDR3 protein.

>TRBV27|TRBJ2-1
CASRKGGTGGNEQFF
>TRBV6-2/TRBV6-3|TRBJ2-7
CASSAGSVYEQYF
>TRBV10-1|TRBJ1-1
CASSEPGQNTEAFF
>TRBV5-4|TRBJ2-7
CASSLRDREFSYEQYF
>TRBV5-6|TRBJ1-1
CASSLVGTGTMNTEAFF
>TRBV7-9|TRBJ1-2
CASSLAQGRIPYGYTF
>TRBV5-1|TRBJ2-2
CASSREPGKGGELFF
>TRBV4-2|TRBJ2-7
CASSQVSSGGPGDEQYF
>TRBV11-2|TRBJ2-3
CASSSQTSGGGSGTQYF
>TRBV7-2|TRBJ1-1
CASRPGSIEAFF
>TRBV29-1|TRBJ2-1
CSVAPQGGEQFF
>TRBV18|TRBJ1-3
CASSPDRGHSGNTIYF
>TRBV4-3|TRBJ1-1
CASSSGMGTEAFF
>TRBV13|TRBJ1-4
CASSYRGTNEKLFF
>TRBV19|TRBJ2-7
CASSRRHQPMIQYF
>TRBV7-9|TRBJ2-2
CASSPPGQGYTGELFF
>TRBV11-2|TRBJ2-1
CASSLGLAGSGLF
>TRBV9|TRBJ2-7
CASSPPGRYEQYF
>TRBV6-5|TRBJ1-2
CASSPDRNYGYTF
>TRBV6-4|TRBJ2-2
CATYPNGDWELFF
>TRBV20-1|TRBJ2-7
CSASSGSYSYEQYF
>TRBV27|TRBJ1-4
CASSNRQGVRKLFF
>TRBV29-1|TRBJ1-3
CSVASSSGNTIYF
>TRBV7-9|TRBJ2-5
CASSLPGQGRQETQYF
>TRBV5-1|TRBJ1-2
CVSSLRGTDTPYGYTF
>TRBV9|TRBJ2-5
CASSVGAGQGETQYF
>TRBV28|TRBJ2-7
CASSFGTYEQYF
>TRBV28|TRBJ2-7
CASSRGGTGTYEQYF
>TRBV27|TRBJ1-6
CATSTGWDSPLHF
>TRBV3-1/TRBV3-2|TRBJ1-4
CASSFRQGNEKLFF
>TRBV7-2|TRBJ2-7
CASSSGLVYEQYF
>TRBV9|TRBJ2-1
CASSVGRLTGNEQFF
>TRBV10-3|TRBJ1-2
CAISDVRGGNYGYTF
>TRBV30|TRBJ2-7
CALAGGPYEQYF
>TRBV6-5|TRBJ2-2
CASRVSGVPGELFF
>TRBV5-1|TRBJ2-1
CASTQGGVDNEQFF
>TRBV18|TRBJ1-4
CASSPKPTATNEKLFF
>TRBV4-2|TRBJ2-7
CASSQDHPAGAAYEQYF
>TRBV5-1|TRBJ1-4
CASSNGGSTNEKLFF
>TRBV7-9|TRBJ1-2
CASSPSTGLYGYTF
>TRBV10-3|TRBJ2-2
CAIRGDRSTNTGELFF
>TRBV7-9|TRBJ2-1
CASSLAPGQGPTNEQFF
>TRBV6-2/TRBV6-3|TRBJ1-1
CASSLAGMNTEAFF
>TRBV30|TRBJ2-7
CAWSRQSYEQYF
>TRBV5-1|TRBJ1-2
CASSLGGDYGYTF
>TRBV10-1|TRBJ2-2
CASSEQYTGELFF
>TRBV7-9|TRBJ2-2
CASSLTGHGTGELFF
>TRBV9|TRBJ1-2
CASSPGTGSGYTF
>TRBV11-3|TRBJ2-7
CASSFKTGHAYEQYF
>TRBV7-8|TRBJ1-3
CASSLDGTGMDTIYF
>TRBV7-2|TRBJ1-4
CASSARQGREKLFF
>TRBV3-1/TRBV3-2|TRBJ1-1
CASSARDRGPRVLNTEAFF
>TRBV3-1/TRBV3-2|TRBJ2-4
CASSPLPNDYLNIQYF
>TRBV4-3|TRBJ2-3
CASSPQIEREQYF
>TRBV19|TRBJ1-2
CASREPSGTPHYGYTF
>TRBV19|TRBJ2-7
CASSITGGFYEQYF
>TRBV4-1|TRBJ2-3
CASSQDKGLAGGASTDTQYF
>TRBV11-2|TRBJ1-2
CASSPPGRGGYTF
>TRBV6-5|TRBJ1-4
CASSFRTGANEKLFF